This entry lists 9 T cell receptor beta chains sequenced from one sample in a study of CD8 T cells in ankylosing spondylitis. TCRdb reprocessed the 5' RACE reads with MiXCR, giving one entry per CDR3 protein. The data show approximately 300,000 distinct CDR3 sequences, less than 25% seen once. Sequenced sample: blood, either unsorted or a sorted T cell fraction (not recorded which). The receptors here all came from a female donor with ankylosing spondylitis or in good health (not recorded which).

The rearrangement links TRBV9 to TRBJ1-4; D not resolved. The ends were cut back, 3 bases at V and 8 bases at J, with 8 bases in the middle. Germline values: CDR1 SGDLS, CDR2 YYNGEE. This CDR3 contains 12 residues. Here the CDR3 reads CASSAGREKLFF. CDR3 bases: TGTGCCAGCAGCGCCGGTAGGGAAAAACTGTTTTTT. The variable domain in full, with the rest retrieved from reference TRBV9 and TRBJ1-4, is DSGVTQTPKHLITATGQRVTLRCSPRSGDLSVYWYQQSLDQGLQFLIQYYNGEERAKGNILERFSAQQFPDLHSELNLSSLELGDSALYFCASSAGREKLFFGSGTQLSVL.

This clonotype was counted a few times. In DNA, the CDR3 is TGTGCCAGCAGCTTAGGGGCAGGGGTGAACACCGGGGAGCTGTTTTTT. This sequence encodes CASSLGAGVNTGELFF. The rearrangement joins TRBV7-6 to TRBJ2-2; perhaps TRBD1 as D (6 bases). Trimming left V 1 base short and J 1 base short, with 10 bases between. Germline V gene data show CDR1 as SGHVS and CDR2 as FNYEAQ. The CDR3 loop spans 16 amino acids.

This clonotype was seen only a few times. The chain combines TRBV5-5 with TRBJ2-7, with D unclear. Trimming took off 3 bases at V and 2 bases at J, with 12 bases between the two ends. The CDR3 consists of 14 residues. CDR1 and CDR2 (germline): SGHKS, YYEKEE (reference sequence). The CDR3: CASSSQLPTYEQYF. The CDR3 DNA sequence: TGTGCCAGCAGCTCTCAGCTCCCGACCTACGAGCAGTACTTC.

The V and J genes are TRBV7-3 and TRBJ2-1; 7 bases align to TRBD2. The germline V gene has CDR1 SGHTA and CDR2 FQGTGA. The CDR3 totals 14 residues. V shed 5 bases and J 4 bases; nucleotides not matched to a gene: 5. CDR3 sequence reads: CASSEGAGYNEQFF. As DNA, the CDR3 is TGTGCCAGCAGCGAAGGAGCGGGGTACAATGAGCAGTTCTTC. Looking up the rest from reference TRBV7-3 and TRBJ2-1 gives the full variable domain: GAGVSQTPSNKVTEKGKYVELRCDPISGHTALYWYRQSLGQGPEFLIYFQGTGAADDSGLPNDRFFAVRPEGSVSTLKIQRTERGDSAVYLCASSEGAGYNEQFFGPGTRLTVL.

The rearrangement uses TRBV23-1 and TRBJ2-7; a weak D match, TRBD1 (5 bases). TRBV23-1 is identified as an open reading frame with a role that is uncertain. With 0 bases removed from V and 3 bases from J, the gap between germline ends came to 15 bases. The length of the CDR3 is 16 residues. CDR3 coding DNA: TGCGCCAGCAGTCAATCTCACGGACACCCATTCTACGAGCAGTACTTC. Translated: CASSQSHGHPFYEQYF.

A few counts support this clonotype. The chain joins TRBV6-1 to TRBJ2-7; D is possibly TRBD1 or TRBD2 (5 bases each). The length of the CDR3 is 15 residues. The germline V gene has CDR1 MNHNS and CDR2 SASEGT. With 8 bases removed from V and 0 bases from J, the gap between germline ends came to 17 bases. The CDR3: CASSRVGDGSYEQYF. The CDR3 DNA sequence: TGTGCCAGCTCTAGGGTGGGGGATGGCTCCTACGAGCAGTACTTC.

V and J are TRBV20-1 and TRBJ1-1, with D perhaps TRBD1 (6 bases). The V gene's germline CDR1 is DFQATT and CDR2 SNEGSKA (reference sequence). Trimming took off 0 bases at V and 4 bases at J, with 12 bases between the two ends. The CDR3 length is 14 residues. CDR3 sequence reads: CSAREGHITTEAFF. CDR3 coding DNA: TGCAGTGCTAGAGAGGGACATATAACCACTGAAGCTTTCTTT.

The chain joins TRBV20-1 to TRBJ2-1; no clear D gene. V gave up 3 bases and J gave up 10 bases, with 13 bases separating them. Germline assignment: CDR1 DFQATT and CDR2 SNEGSKA (reference sequence). CDR3 length: 12 residues. CDR3 in DNA: TGCAGTGCTAGCCCCCTGTGGTACGAGCAGTTCTTC. It encodes CSASPLWYEQFF.

The chain has TRBV11-3 and TRBJ2-1, with D perhaps being TRBD1 or TRBD2 (5 bases each). The V end was cut by 1 base, the J end by 10 bases, with 11 bases between. CDR3 length: 13 residues. The V gene's germline CDR1 is SGHNT and CDR2 YENEEA. The CDR3 DNA reads as TGTGCCAGCAGCTTAGGGGTTGGGACGGAGCAGTTCTTC. Its translation: CASSLGVGTEQFF.